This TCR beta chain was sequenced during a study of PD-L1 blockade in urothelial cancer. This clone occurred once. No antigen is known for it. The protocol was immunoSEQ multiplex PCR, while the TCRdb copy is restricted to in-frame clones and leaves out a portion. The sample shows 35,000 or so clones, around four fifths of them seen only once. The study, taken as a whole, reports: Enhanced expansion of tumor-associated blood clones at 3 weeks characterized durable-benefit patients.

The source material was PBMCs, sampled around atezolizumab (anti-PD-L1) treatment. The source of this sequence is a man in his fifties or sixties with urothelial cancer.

The CDR3: CASSLTVTGELFF. CDR3 sequence (DNA): TGTGCCAGCAGCTTGACTGTCACCGGGGAGCTGTTTTTT. The chain uses TRBV7-6 and TRBJ2-2; D gene ambiguous. The CDR3 loop spans 13 amino acids. Deletions cut 3 bases from V and 4 bases from J, with 6 bases between. CDR1 is SGHVS, CDR2 FNYEAQ, per germline.